This T cell receptor (beta chain) was recovered during a study of molecular identifiers for immune sequencing clone quantification. General study points: In naive cells, clones above 20 RNA copies held under 1% of molecules, whereas in effector cells they held over 98%. The study reportedly detected spiked Jurkat TCR RNA from one cell among about a million naive cells.

In preparing bulk TCR libraries, previously described methods and listed TCR primers were used. MiXCR was run by TCRdb on the PCR reads, yielding one entry per CDR3 protein. Of roughly 40,000 distinct CDR3 sequences listed, 24% are singletons. V lost 0 bases, J lost 3 bases, and 21 bases lay in between. Germline CDR1 reads LGHDT; CDR2 reads YNNKEL (reference sequence). The CDR3 sequence is 18 residues long. This clonotype was observed many times. Antigen: not known. Sorting isolated naive CD8 T cells as CD8+CD4-CCR7+CD45RA+ events. This TCR came from a human donor in good health. Some libraries in this study had Jurkat cell RNA spiked in. This chain joins TRBV3-1 and TRBJ2-7, with a possible D match to TRBD2 (5 bases). The specimen was naive CD8+ T cells from blood, with Jurkat cell RNA spiked in. The subset: FACS-sorted CD8+CD4-CCR7+CD45RA+ naive T cells. DNA of the CDR3: TGTGCCAGCAGCCAAGATGAAGTAGGCGGCGGGCCGTACTACGAGCAGTACTTC. Translated, it gives CASSQDEVGGGPYYEQYF.